What follows is one T cell receptor (beta chain) and its context. This clone was observed a few times. Its antigen specificity is not known. It has no much larger one-base neighbor in the sample; base qualities were not kept. The sample comes from a study of shared clonotypes between healthy human individuals (dated by TCRdb to the early 2020s). Regarding the research as a whole: The cohort comprised a couple of women and a few men aged 18 to 49 years. To estimate repertoire size and how much clonotypes are shared between individuals, the study performed deep sequencing of blood TCR repertoires from 4 to 6 healthy adults. For each donor, CD4 naive and CD4 memory were each run on three plates, CD8 naive on two plates, and CD8 memory on one plate. Per donor, leukapheresis produced somewhere between about 0.9 and 9.5 billion PBMCs. Different laboratories and diverse techniques were used to prepare libraries and sequence TCR repertoires, to increase sequencing depth and limit assay-specific biases. The full study reports these points: Sampling was restricted to blood, and TCR repertoires in tissues likely differ from the TCR repertoires found in blood. Naive subsets generally had larger estimated clonotype richness than memory subsets did. Even with the large sequencing depth, rarefaction of the sorted-subset datasets indicated that sequencing was incomplete. Because the study included a small number of donors, the genetic and exposure-history diversity represented was limited. Pairwise subsampling indicated that sequencing depth was expected to affect the degree of clonotype sharing among donors. Compared with non-shared clonotypes, clonotypes shared by all four sorted-subset donors had higher generation probabilities. When a handful of donors were compared, the shared fraction of clonotypes was about 5% for naive CD4, 3.5% to 4% for naive CD8, 2.3% for memory CD4, and 0.35% to 0.4% for memory CD8.

CDR1 and CDR2 (SGHRS, YFSETQ) derive from the germline V gene. The trim is 4 bases for V and 6 bases for J, with a gap of 17 bases between the germline ends. The CDR3 goes from the cysteine to the phenylalanine over 15 residues. Solely the CDR3 DNA is kept, with 45 bases framed from the first base. TCR CDR3 regions were amplified from genomic DNA by multiplex PCR using the deep immunoSEQ assay. Genomic DNA extracted from each cell subset was distributed evenly over all wells of several immunoSEQ 96-well plates, and each plate served as one replicate. Each replicate PCR for sorted subsets received about 180 ng genomic DNA, equal to tens of thousands of T cell genomes. The purified libraries were quantified using a Qubit 3.0 fluorometer, sized with a Bioanalyzer 2100, and then quantified again using the KAPA Library Quantification kit. Every immunoSEQ 96-well plate was sequenced on a separate single-read 150-cycle Illumina NextSeq 550 flow cell. As for the original processing: Because only junctional sequences without quality scores were contained in the immunoSEQ output, filtering matching that applied to full-length reads could not be performed. To assign V/J genes and CDR3, sequences were annotated against IMGT germline references using PyIR, a Python wrapper for IgBLAST v1.9. Reads were removed for weak V/J assignments (E-value above 1e-6), missing CDR3, stop codons, out-of-frame junctions, or ambiguous translated residues. V3J clonotypes were defined by identical inferred V gene, J gene, and CDR3 amino acid sequence. Percentage overlap between repertoires was computed as shared unique clonotypes divided by the size of the smaller repertoire. Repertoire richness was assessed with RTK rarefaction, the Chao1 estimator, and Recon v2.1 estimates of unobserved clonotypes. For all TCRbeta clonotypes obtained by the gDNA method from a handful of donors, generation probabilities were computed with OLGA. In TCRdb, the immuneACCESS table is reduced to in-frame sequences with V and J assigned. These tables do not hold every clone; where another copy was compared, an unresolved V gene accounts for under half, and the others remain unexplained. From that table come the V and J calls and clone size; the DNA was used to work out D and trimming. The sample table lists some 660,000 clones, around four fifths of them with a count of one. Together, the top ten hold roughly 2% of the sample.

Healthy HIV-negative adults with no recently reported acute infections or vaccinations were included as donors. Every donor was a Caucasian adult residing in Nashville, Tennessee, USA. CD4+ T cells were enriched by magnetic negative selection, after which naive cells were positively selected on CD45RA and the negative fraction was taken as the memory subset. Blood was obtained by leukapheresis, after which PBMCs were separated by Ficoll-Histopaque density gradient centrifugation and cryopreserved in liquid nitrogen vapor phase. Analytical flow cytometry was used to check the purity and quantity of every magnetically sorted T cell population. Genomic DNA was isolated from each sorted fraction and quantified by UV absorbance on a Nanodrop 2000c.

This receptor was obtained from a woman younger than 45 in good health. The sequenced sample was memory CD4+ T cells sorted from blood. The cell subset or site tag for this specimen amounts to: CD45RA-negative fraction. The chain joins TRBV5-1 to TRBJ1-5; the D gene is perhaps TRBD1, from 5 matching bases. This receptor carries the CDR3 CASSPRGGTGQPQHF. The sequenced DNA is TGCGCCAGCAGCCCCCGTGGGGGTACGGGTCAGCCCCAGCATTTT.